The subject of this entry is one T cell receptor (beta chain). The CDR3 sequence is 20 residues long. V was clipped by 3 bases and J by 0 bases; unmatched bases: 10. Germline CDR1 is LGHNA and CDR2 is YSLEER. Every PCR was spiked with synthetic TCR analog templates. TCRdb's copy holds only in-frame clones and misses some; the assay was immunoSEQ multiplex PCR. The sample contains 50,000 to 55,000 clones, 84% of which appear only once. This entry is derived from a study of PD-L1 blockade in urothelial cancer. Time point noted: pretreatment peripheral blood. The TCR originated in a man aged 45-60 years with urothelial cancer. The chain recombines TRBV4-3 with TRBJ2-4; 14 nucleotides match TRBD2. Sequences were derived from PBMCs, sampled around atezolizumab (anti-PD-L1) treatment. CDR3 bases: TGCGCCAGCAGCCATCCTAGACTAGCGGGGGGGGAATTAGCCAAAAACATTCAGTACTTC. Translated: CASSHPRLAGGELAKNIQYF.